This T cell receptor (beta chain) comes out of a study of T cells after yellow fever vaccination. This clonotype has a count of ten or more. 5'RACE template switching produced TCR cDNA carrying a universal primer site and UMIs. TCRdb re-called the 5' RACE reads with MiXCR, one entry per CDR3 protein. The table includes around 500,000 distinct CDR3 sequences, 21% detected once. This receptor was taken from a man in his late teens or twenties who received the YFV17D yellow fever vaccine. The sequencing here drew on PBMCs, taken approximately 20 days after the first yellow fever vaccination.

The CDR3 nucleotides are TGCGCCAGCAGTCCGGTCGGGAATGAGCAGTTCTTC. Translated, it gives CASSPVGNEQFF. The chain uses TRBV23-1 and TRBJ2-1; D unresolved. TRBV23-1 is designated an ORF whose function remains uncertain. The CDR3 contains 12 residues. Trimming removed 4 bases from V and 7 bases from J, with 8 bases in between.